This T cell receptor (beta chain) was identified during a study of T cells in Graves' hyperthyroidism and ophthalmopathy. Study conclusions and caveats: Model-based prediction identified ophthalmopathy a median about 7 months prior to its onset.

Amplified TCR beta CDR3 regions derived from RNA transcripts. The HTBI primer set was used in a first-round RT-PCR of the TCR CDR3. TCRdb reanalysed the multiplex PCR reads using MiXCR and keeps one entry per CDR3 protein. The sample yields some 620,000 distinct CDR3 sequences, 15% to 20% seen once. No ophthalmopathy progression within 18 months constituted stable Graves' hyperthyroidism. This clonotype was recorded at least ten times. The antigen is not known. Per germline, CDR1 DFQATT and CDR2 SNEGSKA (reference sequence). This CDR3 spans 13 amino acids. Losses at the gene ends were 5 bases for V and 2 bases for J; bases not matched to a gene: 2.

The receptor comes from a young woman with Graves' hyperthyroidism. This chain connects TRBV20-1 to TRBJ2-1; 8 nucleotides line up with TRBD2. The specimen sequenced was blood. In DNA, the CDR3 is TGCAGTGCTCCGGGACTAGCCTACAATGAGCAGTTCTTC. Protein product: CSAPGLAYNEQFF.